The entry below gives a single TCR beta chain sequence along with its context. Sequence at one end of the junction differs from germline and may be a read error. This specimen belongs to a study of Ad26.COV2.S vaccination and SARS-CoV-2 variants. CDR3 length equals 14 residues. CDR1 is LGHNA and CDR2 is YSLEER in the germline V gene. Sequenced by immunoSEQ multiplex PCR; TCRdb stores in-frame clones only, minus some. The table shows about 350,000 clones, with about nine tenths occurring only once. Treatment of the sample: about 20 received Ad26.COV2.S at low or high dose, single or two shots; several received placebo; per-sample allocation not given. Sampling was done on day 63 after the first vaccine or placebo injection.

The material was peripheral blood, obtained in a trial of Ad26.COV2.S vaccine versus placebo. The sequence was collected from a person between 18 and 65 years old who received the Ad26.COV2.S COVID-19 vaccine or a placebo. This rearrangement joins TRBV4-3 to TRBJ1-2; tentatively, D is TRBD1 (6 bases). CDR3 coding DNA: TGCGCCAGCAGCCAAGATCTACCTTCCGGAGACAGGCACTTC. This codes for CASSQDLPSGDRHF.